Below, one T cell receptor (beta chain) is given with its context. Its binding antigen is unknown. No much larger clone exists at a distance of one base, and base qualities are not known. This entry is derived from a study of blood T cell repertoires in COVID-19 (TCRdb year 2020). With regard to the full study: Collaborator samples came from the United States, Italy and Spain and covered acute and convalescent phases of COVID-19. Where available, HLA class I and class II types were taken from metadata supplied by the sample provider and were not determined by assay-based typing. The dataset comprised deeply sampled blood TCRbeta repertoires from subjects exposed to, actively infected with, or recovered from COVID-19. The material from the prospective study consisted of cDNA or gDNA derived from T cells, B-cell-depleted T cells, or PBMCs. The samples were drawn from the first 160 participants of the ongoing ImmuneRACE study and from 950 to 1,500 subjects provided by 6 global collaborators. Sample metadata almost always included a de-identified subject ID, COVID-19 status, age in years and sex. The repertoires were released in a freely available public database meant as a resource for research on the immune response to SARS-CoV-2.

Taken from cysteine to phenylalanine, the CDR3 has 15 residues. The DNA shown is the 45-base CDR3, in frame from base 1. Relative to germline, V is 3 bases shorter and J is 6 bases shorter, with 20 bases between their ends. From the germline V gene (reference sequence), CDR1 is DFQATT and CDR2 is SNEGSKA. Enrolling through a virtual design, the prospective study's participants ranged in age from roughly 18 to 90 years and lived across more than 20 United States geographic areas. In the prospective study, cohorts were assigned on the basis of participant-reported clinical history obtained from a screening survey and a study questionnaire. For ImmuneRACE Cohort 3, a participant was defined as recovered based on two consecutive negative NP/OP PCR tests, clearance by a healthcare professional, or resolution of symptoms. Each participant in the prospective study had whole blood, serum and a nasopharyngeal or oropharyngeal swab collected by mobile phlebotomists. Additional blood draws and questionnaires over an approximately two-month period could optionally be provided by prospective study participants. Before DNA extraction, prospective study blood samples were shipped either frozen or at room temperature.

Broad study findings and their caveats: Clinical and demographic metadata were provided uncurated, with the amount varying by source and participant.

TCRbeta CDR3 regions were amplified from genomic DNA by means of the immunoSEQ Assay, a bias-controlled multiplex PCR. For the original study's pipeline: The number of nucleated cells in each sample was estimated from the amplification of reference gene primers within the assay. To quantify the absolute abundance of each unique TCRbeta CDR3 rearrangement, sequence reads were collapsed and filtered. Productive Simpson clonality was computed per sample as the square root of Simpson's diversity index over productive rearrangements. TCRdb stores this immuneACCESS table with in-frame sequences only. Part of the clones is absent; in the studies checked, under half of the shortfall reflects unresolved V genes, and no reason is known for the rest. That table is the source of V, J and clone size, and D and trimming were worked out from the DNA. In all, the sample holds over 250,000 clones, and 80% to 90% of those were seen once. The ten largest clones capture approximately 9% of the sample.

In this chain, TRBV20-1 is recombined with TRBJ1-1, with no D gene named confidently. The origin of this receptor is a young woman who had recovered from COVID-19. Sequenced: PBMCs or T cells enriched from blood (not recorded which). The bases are TGCAGTGCTAGTACCCCCGGAGGGCACACCTCTGAAGCTTTCTTT. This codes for CSASTPGGHTSEAFF.